This T cell receptor beta chain emerged from a study of T cell repertoires in cytomegalovirus infection. Overall study results and limits: Of the TCR beta families, the public ones yielded a cumulative frequency that identified carriers of CMV plus the relevant HLA.

The CDR3 is 16 amino acids. V dropped 2 bases and J dropped 6; count of bases not matched to a gene: 11. Germline CDR1 KGHSH, CDR2 LQKENI. TCRdb re-derived calls from the reads in MiXCR, one entry per CDR3 protein. The sample records 80,000 or so distinct CDR3 sequences, roughly 39% being singletons. Remarks on this clonotype: Its antigen remains unknown.

V gene TRBV18 combines with J gene TRBJ2-7; 9 nucleotides line up with TRBD1. The clonotype was recovered from a human donor in good health (CMV status not recorded). Some clones in this sample may be carry-over from other donors' samples. The material was CD8+ T cells from cultured PBMCs, obtained from culture after CMV antigen stimulation. The CDR3 DNA sequence: TGTGCCAGCTCACCAACGAGGGGACAGGGTAGACTCGAGCAGTACTTC. It translates to CASSPTRGQGRLEQYF.